The 2 T cell receptor beta chains presented below share a single source sample, sequenced in a study of cytomegalovirus exposure and HLA in healthy donors (dated by TCRdb to the late 2010s). Libraries were prepared through the immunoSEQ multiplex PCR assay. For the multiplex PCR, a mixture combining 60 forward primers for TCR Vbeta segments and 13 reverse primers for TCR Jbeta segments was used. In TCRdb, the immuneACCESS table is reduced to in-frame sequences with V and J assigned. These tables do not hold every clone; where another copy was compared, an unresolved V gene accounts for under half, and the others remain unexplained. The sample has some 150,000 clones on record, roughly 77% of them singletons. The ten largest make up under 2.5% of the sample. The specimen was PBMCs. The receptors were sampled from a man aged 25-45 years in good health and CMV-seronegative.

About this clone: Other DNA sequences in this sample translate to the same CDR3. This rearrangement joins TRBV5-1 to TRBJ1-4; 9 bases align to TRBD1. The length of the CDR3 is 14 residues. Trimming cost V 5 bases and J 5 bases; bases outside gene matches: 4. Germline CDR1 reads SGHRS; CDR2 reads YFSETQ. The CDR3 region is CASSSGTGNEKLFF. DNA for the CDR3: TGCGCCAGCAGTTCCGGGACAGGGAATGAAAAACTGTTTTTT.

The chain recombines TRBV7-8 with TRBJ2-6; D unresolved. Germline-derived CDR1 and CDR2 are SGHVS and FQNEAQ. This CDR3 has 14 residues. V was cut by 7 bases and J by 1 base, with 8 bases left in between. CDR3 in amino acids: CASTTTSGANVLTF. In nucleotides, the CDR3 is TGTGCCAGCACCACTACTTCTGGGGCCAACGTCCTGACTTTC.